The clone carrying this T cell receptor (beta chain) was counted only a few times. What it recognizes is unknown. The junction and the germline gene differ at one end; a read error may be behind it. Semi-nested PCR with Nested Universal Primer A followed constant-region reverse priming of full-length variable regions. TCRdb reprocessed the 5' RACE reads with MiXCR, giving one entry per CDR3 protein. The table includes about 64,000 distinct CDR3 sequences, about 20% detected once. Study-wide results and limits: Tumor memory CD4+ T cell TCR gene usage clustered with blood and lymph node memory CD4+ cells and lymph node naive CD4+ cells.

Memory CD4+ T cells were sorted as CD4+CD45RO+CD25- cells. The CDR3 loop spans 14 amino acids. This TCR came from a female donor with breast cancer. The rearrangement joins TRBV12-3 or TRBV12-4 to TRBJ1-1, with no clear D. Sequencing was done on a sample of memory CD4+ T cells sorted from a lymph node. Stated subset: memory CD4+ T cells, CD4+CD45RO+CD25-. This CDR3 reads CASSSNSVGTGAFF. The CDR3 region has the DNA TGTGCCAGCAGTTCCAACTCTGTGGGCACTGGAGCTTTCTTT.